The clone carrying this T cell receptor beta chain was seen many times. The length of the CDR3 is 18 residues. Trimming cost V 5 bases and J 0 bases; bases outside gene matches: 7. Germline V CDR1 and CDR2: SEHNR, FQNEAQ (reference sequence). These data come from a study of T cells in Graves' hyperthyroidism and ophthalmopathy. Amplified TCR beta CDR3 regions derived from RNA transcripts. The HTBI primer set was used in a first-round RT-PCR of the TCR CDR3. TCRdb ran MiXCR on the multiplex PCR reads and lists one entry per CDR3 protein. Of 600,000 to 700,000 distinct CDR3 sequences listed, nearly 45% were seen once; the top ten hold roughly 7.2%.

Sequenced: peripheral blood or thyroid tissue (not recorded which). The source is an adult man with Graves' disease, either hyperthyroidism or ophthalmopathy (not recorded which). The rearrangement joins TRBV7-9 to TRBJ2-6, with 10 bases matching TRBD2. The DNA for the CDR3 is TGTGCCAGCAGCCCGAGACTAGCGGGCGCCTCTGGGGCCAACGTCCTGACTTTC. Its protein is CASSPRLAGASGANVLTF.